These 10 T cell receptor beta chains were sequenced from one sample in a study of vaccination and CD4 T cells after COVID-19. Their antigens are not known. CD4+ T cells that had been cultured provided DNA sequenced with the Oncomine TCR Beta short-read assay. TCRdb re-analysed the PCR reads in MiXCR, keeping a single row per CDR3 protein. In the table there are under 15,000 distinct CDR3 sequences, over 45% of which are singletons. The treatment denotes: roughly 10-day PBMC culture with coronavirus spike peptide pools or control peptides (ViraFEST assay). The sample was CD4+ T cells from blood, cultured in vitro. The receptor source for this set is a human donor who had recovered from COVID-19.

A single count supports this clonotype. The V call is TRBV9, the J call TRBJ1-2; no firm D call. The CDR3 runs to 15 residues. Germline CDR1 and CDR2: SGDLS and YYNGEE. With 0 bases removed from V and 0 bases from J, the gap between germline ends came to 9 bases. The CDR3 reads CASSVGGFPNYGYTF. CDR3 bases: TGTGCCAGCAGCGTAGGTGGGTTCCCTAACTATGGCTACACCTTC.

This clonotype showed up just a few times. V usage is TRBV4-1 and J usage is TRBJ1-2; TRBD1 matches 10 bases. Germline CDR1 reads MGHRA; CDR2 reads YSYEKL. This CDR3 comprises 15 residues. The V segment lost 8 bases and the J segment 7 bases; nucleotides outside the gene matches: 13. The CDR3 DNA reads as TGCGCCAGCCGGACGGGACAGGGGACTCGGGGTGGCTACACCTTC. Protein product: CASRTGQGTRGGYTF.

The V call is TRBV6-2 or TRBV6-3, the J call TRBJ2-2, with D perhaps matching TRBD1 or TRBD2 (6 bases each). In germline, CDR1 is MNHEY, CDR2 SVGEGT. Trimming took off 8 bases at V and 0 bases at J, with 19 bases between the two ends. The CDR3 sequence is 17 residues long. The DNA of the CDR3 is TGTGCCAGCGGGGATGAGCAGGGGACTTCGAACACCGGGGAGCTGTTTTTT. Protein product: CASGDEQGTSNTGELFF.

The V and J genes are TRBV6-1 and TRBJ1-5; 10 bases are shared with TRBD1. This CDR3 contains 16 residues. Germline values: CDR1 MNHNS, CDR2 SASEGT. V trimming: 7 bases; J trimming: 4 bases; junction bases outside the gene matches: 10. The CDR3 sequence: CASKYRDRGINQPQHF. The CDR3 DNA sequence: TGTGCCAGCAAGTACCGGGACAGGGGAATAAATCAGCCCCAGCATTTT.

In this sample, this clonotype turned up once. V and J are TRBV6-1 and TRBJ2-3, with unresolved D. V was trimmed by 2 bases and J by 2 bases, leaving 5 bases between them. The CDR3 has 13 residues. The germline gives CDR1 MNHNS, CDR2 SASEGT. CDR3 in DNA: TGTGCCAGCAGTGAACAGAACACAGATACGCAGTATTTT. Amino acid sequence: CASSEQNTDTQYF.

The rearrangement links TRBV19 to TRBJ2-3, with D tentatively TRBD1 (6 bases). The CDR3 length is 14 residues. V was cut by 1 base and J by 6 bases, with 11 bases left in between. CDR1 is LNHDA, CDR2 SQIVND, per germline (reference sequence). The CDR3 DNA follows: TGTGCCAGTAGTATAGTAGCAGGGGCGGATACGCAGTATTTT. The encoded protein is CASSIVAGADTQYF.

This clonotype was seen once. The DNA for the CDR3 is TGTGCCAGCAGCTTAGACAGGGGGGAGTGGTACGAGCAGTACTTC. Translating it yields CASSLDRGEWYEQYF. The chain joins TRBV11-3 to TRBJ2-7; the D gene is possibly TRBD1 (7 bases). Trimming removed 0 bases from V and 4 bases from J, with 13 bases in between. In germline, CDR1 is SGHNT, CDR2 YENEEA. The CDR3 covers 15 residues.

This clonotype was counted between two and nine times. The chain employs TRBV30 and TRBJ1-6; D is unresolved. The V and J ends lost 3 bases and 4 bases respectively, with 10 bases between them. The V gene's germline CDR1 is GTSNPN and CDR2 SVGIG (reference sequence). This CDR3 region has 14 residues. CDR3 bases: TGTGCCTGGAGGAGAACCCCTTATAATTCACCCCTCCACTTT. It codes for CAWRRTPYNSPLHF.

The chain links TRBV2 to TRBJ2-7; 9 bases agree with TRBD1. The CDR3 contains 14 residues. Looked up from germline, CDR1 is SNHLY and CDR2 is FYNNEI. Trimming removed 6 bases from V and 3 bases from J; junction bases left unmatched: 6. CDR3 nucleotide sequence: TGTGCCAGCAGAAGACAGGGGGGAAACTACGAGCAGTACTTC. Protein sequence: CASRRQGGNYEQYF.

The table lists this clonotype with a few counts. This chain uses TRBV27 with TRBJ1-6; D might be TRBD1 (5 bases). V lost 4 bases and J 6 bases, leaving 13 bases between the germline ends. Germline V gives CDR1 MNHEY, CDR2 SMNVEV (reference sequence). This CDR3 has 15 amino acids. The CDR3 is CASSSGIKGNSPLHF. CDR3 sequence (DNA): TGTGCCAGCAGTTCAGGGATCAAGGGTAATTCACCCCTCCACTTT.